The entry below describes one T cell receptor beta chain. Its antigen is unknown. No quality values exist for individual bases; no much larger clone is one base distant. This sample is drawn from a study of OX40 agonist ivuxolimab in advanced cancers. Regarding the research as a whole: Ivuxolimab, which targeted the costimulatory receptor OX40 (CD134), was an agonistic, fully human IgG2 monoclonal antibody. Intravenous ivuxolimab was administered to patients every 2 weeks at six dose levels: 0.01, 0.1, 0.3, 1.5, 3 and 10 mg/kg. Among the roughly 54 dose-escalation patients, approximately 20 had hepatocellular carcinoma, around 15 melanoma, 9 renal cell carcinoma and 9 head and neck cancer. The dose-escalation cohort was about 86% male with a mean age of about 54 years, ranging from about 20 to 80. Patients were allowed to have had prior anti-PD-1, anti-PD-L1 or anti-CTLA-4 therapy, and roughly 40% of the dose-escalation patients had been treated with checkpoint inhibitors. Partial responses occurred in three dose-escalation patients, of whom one had hepatocellular carcinoma and two had cutaneous melanoma. Peripheral TCRbeta sequencing was intended to test whether TCR sequence diversity was altered and clonal T-cell expansion was caused by ivuxolimab. The paper covers the monotherapy dose-escalation part of the phase I ivuxolimab trial, which included N = 52 patients. What the work shows at the level of the full study, not this receptor alone: At doses of 0.1 to 3.0 mg/kg, clonal expansion of both CD4+ and CD8+ T cells in blood was seen between baseline and week 6. After ivuxolimab, CD8+ T cells had more expanded clones than CD4+ T cells on average. Antigen specificity was not determined for the clonally expanded peripheral T cells. In partial responders in the 0.1-3.0 mg/kg groups, normalized peripheral clonal expansion was found to be among the lowest, especially among CD8+ T cells. Low levels of normalized T-cell clonal expansion were also shown by some nonresponding patients.

The trial excluded patients who had a history of autoimmune disease or were on systemic immunosuppression. In every dose cohort, peripheral blood was drawn for TCR sequencing at baseline, cycle 4 day 1, and cycle 7 day 1. The samples were drawn from a first-in-human, open-label, multicenter phase I dose-escalation trial of ivuxolimab. The trial enrolled adults with locally advanced or metastatic head and neck squamous cell, hepatocellular, melanoma or renal cell carcinoma. Before TCR sequencing, CD4+ T cells and CD8+ T cells were sorted from peripheral blood as separate populations. Genomic DNA was extracted from sorted cells for sequencing of the TCRbeta CDR3 region. TCRbeta CDR3 regions were sequenced using the immunoSEQ Assay. This is the immuneACCESS table as TCRdb keeps it, with only in-frame sequences that have V and J called. A part of the clones is gone; compared with another copy, unresolved V genes explain less than half, and the rest is unexplained. This sample lists tens of thousands of clones; approximately 82% were detected once. The top ten clonotypes cover 0.9% to 1.4% of the sample.

The germline V gene (reference sequence) provides CDR1 SGHNT and CDR2 YYREEE. The CDR3 goes from the cysteine to the phenylalanine over 14 residues. The entry retains the CDR3 DNA only, 42 bases that are in frame from base 1. Deletion took 0 bases off V and 2 bases off J, with a span of 8 bases between the germline ends. The sequences come from CD4+ or CD8+ T cells sorted from blood, collected in a trial of the OX40 agonist ivuxolimab. The receptor chain draws on TRBV5-4 and TRBJ1-1, and perhaps TRBD1 as D gene, on 6 matching bases. This sequence originates from an adult with an advanced solid tumor such as melanoma, head and neck, liver or kidney cancer. The CDR3 amino acid sequence is: CASSLGQANTEAFF. The DNA sequence reads TGTGCCAGCAGCTTGGGACAGGCCAACACTGAAGCTTTCTTT.